What follows are 17 T cell receptor beta chains derived from one specimen sequenced in a study of cytomegalovirus exposure and HLA in healthy donors. The PCR was carried out with 60 Vbeta primers and 13 Jbeta primers. Assay used: immunoSEQ multiplex PCR; TCRdb lists only in-frame clones, some missing. The sample shows 100,000 or so clones, roughly 15% of them seen only once. The source material was PBMCs. The receptors were sampled from a female donor in good health and CMV-seronegative.

In its sample, this clone was seen a few times. The chain has TRBV28 and TRBJ1-4, with D unclear. Germline CDR1 MDHEN, CDR2 SYDVKM. The CDR3 runs 16 residues. V was pared by 3 bases and J by 5 bases, with 16 bases between. CDR3 amino acids: CASSLTWAIPNEKLFF. The DNA of the CDR3 is TGTGCCAGCAGTTTGACATGGGCGATACCAAATGAAAAACTGTTTTTT.

The chain is built from TRBV29-1 and TRBJ2-5; 10 positions agree with TRBD2. The J call is uncertain, as TRBJ2-7 better fits the DNA end. Per germline, CDR1 SQVTM and CDR2 ANQGSEA. The CDR3 totals 14 residues. The CDR3 nucleotides read TGCAGCGTGACACTTAGCGGGAGGACCTACGAGCAGTACTTC. Its translation is CSVTLSGRTYEQYF.

This chain links TRBV18 with TRBJ1-5, with TRBD1 matching 12 bases. Germline values: CDR1 KGHSH, CDR2 LQKENI. V lost 3 bases and J lost 6; bases outside the gene matches: 6. CDR3 length: 16 residues. The CDR3 spells CASSPTGTGGSQPQHF. The CDR3 coding sequence is TGTGCCAGCTCACCGACCGGGACAGGGGGCTCTCAGCCCCAGCATTTT.

This clone was counted between two and nine times. The gene calls are TRBV4-3 and TRBJ1-4, with D hard to call. Trimming took off 0 bases at V and 5 bases at J, with 10 bases between the two ends. Germline V lookup: CDR1 LGHNA, CDR2 YSLEER. The CDR3 runs to 15 residues. The CDR3 DNA sequence: TGCGCCAGCAGCCAAGACCCGGACTCAAATGAAAAACTGTTTTTT. Its translation: CASSQDPDSNEKLFF.

This clone was seen a handful of times. V gene TRBV9 combines with J gene TRBJ2-5; D ambiguous. V lost 0 bases to trimming and J lost 0 bases, with 3 bases between them. This CDR3 is built from 13 residues. CDR1 is SGDLS, CDR2 YYNGEE, per germline. The CDR3 loop reads CASSVANQETQYF. In DNA, the CDR3 is TGTGCCAGCAGCGTAGCTAACCAAGAGACCCAGTACTTC.

This clone has just a few counts. An end of the junction does not agree with germline; a read error may underlie this. This chain joins TRBV19 and TRBJ1-5, with 10 bases identical to TRBD1. The CDR3 loop spans 18 amino acids. Germline loops: CDR1 LNHDA, CDR2 SQIVND (reference sequence). In DNA form, the CDR3 reads TGTGCCAGTAGTATCGGAGACAGGGGGCCCTCCAATAATCCGCCCCAGCATTTT. Its translation: CASSIGDRGPSNNPPQHF.

The chain has TRBV28 and TRBJ2-5; 7 bases are shared with TRBD2. The CDR3 totals 17 residues. The V and J ends lost 3 bases and 2 bases, in that order; junction bases with no gene match: 12. Per the germline V gene, CDR1 is MDHEN and CDR2 is SYDVKM. Here the CDR3 reads CASSLIFRGRGQETQYF. CDR3 DNA: TGTGCCAGCAGTTTGATTTTTCGGGGGAGGGGTCAAGAGACCCAGTACTTC.

The chain uses TRBV2 and TRBJ1-6; D may be TRBD1 (6 bases). The CDR3 sequence is 12 residues long. Germline CDR1 and CDR2: SNHLY and FYNNEI. V was shortened by 10 bases and J by 6 bases, with 10 bases between the two germline ends. DNA for the CDR3: TGTGCCACCGGACAGACTAATTCACCCCTCCACTTT. As protein: CATGQTNSPLHF.

The CDR3 loop reads CASSGLPGDRGETQYF. In nucleotides, the CDR3 is TGTGCCAGCAGTGGGCTACCAGGGGACAGGGGGGAGACCCAGTACTTC. This chain uses TRBV25-1 with TRBJ2-5; the match to TRBD1 covers 11 bases. The V gene's germline CDR1 is MGHDK and CDR2 SYGVNS. This CDR3 contains 16 residues. The V gene end was trimmed by 4 bases and the J gene end by 5 bases; junction bases not matched to a gene: 9.

This clone has just a few counts. The V gene is TRBV2, the J gene TRBJ1-6; D not resolved. The CDR3 has 14 amino acids. Trimming cost V 7 bases and J 7 bases, with 14 bases left between them. Looked up from germline, CDR1 is SNHLY and CDR2 is FYNNEI. CDR3 coding DNA: TGTGCCAGCAAGGCGGGAATCCAAAATTCACCCCTCCACTTT. This gives the protein CASKAGIQNSPLHF.

The sample holds a few counts of this clone. The chain employs TRBV15 and TRBJ1-1, with D tentatively TRBD1 (5 bases). CDR3 length equals 14 residues. The V gene lost 1 base and the J gene lost 4 bases, with 10 bases spanning the gap. The germline CDR1 and CDR2 sequences are LNHNV and YYDKDF (reference sequence). DNA of the CDR3: TGTGCCACCAGCAGAGTGGAGGGGAGCACTGAAGCTTTCTTT. It encodes CATSRVEGSTEAFF.

The gene calls are TRBV28 and TRBJ2-1; 7 bases fit TRBD2. Trimming took 6 bases from V and 5 from J; bases not matched to a gene: 7. The CDR3 contains 14 residues. Germline assignment: CDR1 MDHEN and CDR2 SYDVKM. The CDR3 loop reads CASRASGRNNEQFF. CDR3 bases: TGTGCCAGCAGGGCTAGCGGAAGGAACAATGAGCAGTTCTTC.

In its sample, this clone was seen a few times. The chain links TRBV10-3 to TRBJ2-5; possible D gene TRBD1, 5 bases. V was clipped by 9 bases and J by 4 bases, with 9 bases between them. The CDR3 loop spans 11 amino acids. Germline CDR1 and CDR2: ENHRY and SYGVKD. The DNA for the CDR3 is TGTGCCATAGGCAGGGCAGAGACCCAGTACTTC. The encoded protein is CAIGRAETQYF.

In this sample, this clone turned up a few times. This sequence joins TRBV25-1 and TRBJ2-5; no clear D gene. From germline, CDR1 is MGHDK and CDR2 SYGVNS. CDR3 length: 14 amino acids. V lost 3 bases and J lost 4, with 12 bases in between. The CDR3 sequence: CASSDTRSGETQYF. CDR3 bases: TGTGCCAGCAGTGACACGAGGTCTGGAGAGACCCAGTACTTC.

V gene TRBV18 combines with J gene TRBJ1-1; TRBD1 matches 9 bases. This CDR3 is built from 15 residues. The germline V gene has CDR1 KGHSH and CDR2 LQKENI. V lost 3 bases, J lost 11 bases, and 13 bases stayed unmatched. For the CDR3, the DNA is TGTGCCAGCTCACCTTCCTCCGGGACAGGGAGTGAGGCTTTCTTT. Protein: CASSPSSGTGSEAFF.

This clone was recorded a few times. This chain uses TRBV27 with TRBJ1-2, with D maybe TRBD1 (6 bases). This CDR3 has 13 amino acids. The germline V gene has CDR1 MNHEY and CDR2 SMNVEV (reference sequence). V was trimmed by 3 bases and J by 6 bases, leaving 11 bases between them. CDR3 nucleotide sequence: TGTGCCAGCAGTTTGATTCCAGGGGATGGCTACACCTTC. Protein sequence: CASSLIPGDGYTF.

This clone was detected once. The CDR3 sequence: CASSLQTSATDTQYF. In DNA form, the CDR3 reads TGTGCCAGCAGCTTGCAGACTAGCGCCACAGATACGCAGTATTTT. The chain employs TRBV7-2 and TRBJ2-3; 8 nucleotides agree with TRBD2. The CDR3 is 15 amino acids. Germline CDR1 reads SGHTA; CDR2 reads FQGNSA. Trimming cost V 3 bases and J 2 bases; bases outside gene matches: 4.